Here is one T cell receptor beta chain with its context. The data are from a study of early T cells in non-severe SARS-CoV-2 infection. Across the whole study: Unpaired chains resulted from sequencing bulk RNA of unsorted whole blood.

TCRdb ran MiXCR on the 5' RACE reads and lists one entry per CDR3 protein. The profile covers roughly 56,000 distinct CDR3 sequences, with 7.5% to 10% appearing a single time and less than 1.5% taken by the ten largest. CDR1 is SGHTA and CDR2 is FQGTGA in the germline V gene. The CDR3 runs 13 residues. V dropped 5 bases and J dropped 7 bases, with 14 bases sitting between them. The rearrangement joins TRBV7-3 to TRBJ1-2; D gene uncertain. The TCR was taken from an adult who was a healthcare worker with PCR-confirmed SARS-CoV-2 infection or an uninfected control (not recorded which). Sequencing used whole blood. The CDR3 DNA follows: TGTGCCAGCAGCGCCCGACTGAACGTTGGCTACACCTTC. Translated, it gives CASSARLNVGYTF. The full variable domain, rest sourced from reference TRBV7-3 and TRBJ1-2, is GAGVSQTPSNKVTEKGKYVELRCDPISGHTALYWYRQSLGQGPEFLIYFQGTGAADDSGLPNDRFFAVRPEGSVSTLKIQRTERGDSAVYLCASSARLNVGYTFGSGTRLTVV.